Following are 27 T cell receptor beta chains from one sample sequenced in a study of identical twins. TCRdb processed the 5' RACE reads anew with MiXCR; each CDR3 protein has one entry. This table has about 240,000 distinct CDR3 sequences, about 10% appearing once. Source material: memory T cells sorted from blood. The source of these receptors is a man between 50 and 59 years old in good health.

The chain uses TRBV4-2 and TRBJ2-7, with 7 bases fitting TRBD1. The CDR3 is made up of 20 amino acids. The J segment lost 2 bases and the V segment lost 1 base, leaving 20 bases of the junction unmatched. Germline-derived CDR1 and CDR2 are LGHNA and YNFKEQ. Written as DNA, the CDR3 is TGTGCCAGCAGCCAAGTAACGGGACAGTTCGGGGAAGCCCCTACCTACGAGCAGTACTTC. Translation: CASSQVTGQFGEAPTYEQYF.

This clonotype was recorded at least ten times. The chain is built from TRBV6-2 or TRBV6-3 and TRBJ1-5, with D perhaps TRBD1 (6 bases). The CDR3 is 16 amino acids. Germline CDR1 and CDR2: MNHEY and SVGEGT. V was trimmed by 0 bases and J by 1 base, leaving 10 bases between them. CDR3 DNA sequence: TGTGCCAGCAGTTACTCGCGGGGGCGAAGCAATCAGCCCCAGCATTTT. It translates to CASSYSRGRSNQPQHF.

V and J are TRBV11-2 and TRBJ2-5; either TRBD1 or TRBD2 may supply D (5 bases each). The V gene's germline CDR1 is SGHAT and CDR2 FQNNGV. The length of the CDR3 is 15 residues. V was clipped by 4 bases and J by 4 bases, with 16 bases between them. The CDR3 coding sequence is TGTGCCAGCAGCTCCCTCCGGGGACGAGGAGAGACCCAGTACTTC. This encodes CASSSLRGRGETQYF.

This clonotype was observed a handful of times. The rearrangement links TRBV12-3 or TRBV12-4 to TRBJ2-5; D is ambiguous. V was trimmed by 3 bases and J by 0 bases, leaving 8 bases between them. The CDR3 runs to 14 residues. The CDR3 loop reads CASSFDSYQETQYF. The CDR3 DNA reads TGTGCCAGCAGTTTCGACTCGTACCAAGAGACCCAGTACTTC.

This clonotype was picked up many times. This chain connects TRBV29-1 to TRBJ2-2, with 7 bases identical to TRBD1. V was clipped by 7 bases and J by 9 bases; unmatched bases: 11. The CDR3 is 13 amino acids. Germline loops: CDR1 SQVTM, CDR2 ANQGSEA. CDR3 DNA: TGCAGCGCGGTCGGACAGGAAAAAAGGGAGCTGTTTTTT. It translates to CSAVGQEKRELFF.

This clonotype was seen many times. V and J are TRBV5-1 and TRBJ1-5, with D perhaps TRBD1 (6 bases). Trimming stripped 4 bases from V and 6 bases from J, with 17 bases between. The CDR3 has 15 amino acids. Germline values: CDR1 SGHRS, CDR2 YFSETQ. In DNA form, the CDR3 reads TGCGCCAGCAGCCCGACGACAGGTATGTCTCAGCCCCAGCATTTT. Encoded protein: CASSPTTGMSQPQHF.

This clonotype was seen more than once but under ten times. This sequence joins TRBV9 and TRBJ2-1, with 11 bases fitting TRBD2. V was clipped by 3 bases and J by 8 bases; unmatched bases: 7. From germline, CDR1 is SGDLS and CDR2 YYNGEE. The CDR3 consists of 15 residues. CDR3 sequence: CASSGSGRASDEQFF. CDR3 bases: TGTGCCAGCAGCGGTAGCGGGAGGGCTAGCGATGAGCAGTTCTTC.

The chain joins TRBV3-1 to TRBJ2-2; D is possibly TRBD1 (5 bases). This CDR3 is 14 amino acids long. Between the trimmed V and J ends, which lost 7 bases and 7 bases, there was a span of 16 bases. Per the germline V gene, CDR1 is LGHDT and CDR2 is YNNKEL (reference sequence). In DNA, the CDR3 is TGTGCCAGCACCCTTTCCGTTAGGGGCGGGGAGCTGTTTTTT. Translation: CASTLSVRGGELFF.

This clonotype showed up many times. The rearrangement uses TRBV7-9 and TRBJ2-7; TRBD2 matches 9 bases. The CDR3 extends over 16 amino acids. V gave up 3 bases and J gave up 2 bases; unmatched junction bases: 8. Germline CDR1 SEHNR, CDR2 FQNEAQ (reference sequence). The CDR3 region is CASSFYSGGLTYEQYF. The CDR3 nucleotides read TGTGCCAGCAGCTTCTATAGCGGGGGACTAACCTACGAGCAGTACTTC.

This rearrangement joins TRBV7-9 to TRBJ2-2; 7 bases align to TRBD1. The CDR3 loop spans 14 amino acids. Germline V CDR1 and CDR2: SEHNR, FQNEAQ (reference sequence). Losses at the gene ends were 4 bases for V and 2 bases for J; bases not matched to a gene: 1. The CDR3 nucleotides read TGTGCCAGCAGCTGGGACAGTAACACCGGGGAGCTGTTTTTT. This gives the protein CASSWDSNTGELFF. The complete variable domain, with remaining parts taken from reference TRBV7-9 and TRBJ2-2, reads DTGVSQNPRHKITKRGQNVTFRCDPISEHNRLYWYRQTLGQGPEFLTYFQNEAQLEKSRLLSDRFSAERPKGSFSTLEIQRTEQGDSAMYLCASSWDSNTGELFFGEGSRLTVL.

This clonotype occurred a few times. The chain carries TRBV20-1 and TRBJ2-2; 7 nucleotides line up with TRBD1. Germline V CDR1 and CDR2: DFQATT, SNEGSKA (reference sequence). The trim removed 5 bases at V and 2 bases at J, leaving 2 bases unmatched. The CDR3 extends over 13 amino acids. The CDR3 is CSAAGGNTGELFF. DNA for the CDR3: TGCAGTGCTGCAGGGGGTAACACCGGGGAGCTGTTTTTT.

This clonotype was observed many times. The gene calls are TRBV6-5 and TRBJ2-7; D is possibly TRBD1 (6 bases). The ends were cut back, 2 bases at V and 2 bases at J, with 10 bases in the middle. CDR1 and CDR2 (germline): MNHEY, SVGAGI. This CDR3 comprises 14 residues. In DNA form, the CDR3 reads TGTGCCAGCAGTTACCTCGACAGGACCTACGAGCAGTACTTC. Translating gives CASSYLDRTYEQYF.

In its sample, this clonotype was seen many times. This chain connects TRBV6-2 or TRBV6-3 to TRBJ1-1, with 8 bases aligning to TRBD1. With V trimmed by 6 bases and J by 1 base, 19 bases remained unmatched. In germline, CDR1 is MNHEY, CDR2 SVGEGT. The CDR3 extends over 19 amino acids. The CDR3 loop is CASRPNRFWTGPGNTEAFF. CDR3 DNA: TGTGCCAGCAGGCCCAACCGATTTTGGACAGGGCCAGGGAACACTGAAGCTTTCTTT.

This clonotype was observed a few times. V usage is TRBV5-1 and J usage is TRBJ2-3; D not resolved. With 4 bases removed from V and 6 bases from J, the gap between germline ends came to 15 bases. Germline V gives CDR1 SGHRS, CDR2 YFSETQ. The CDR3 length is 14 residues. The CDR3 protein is CASSIGLSHDTQYF. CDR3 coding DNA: TGCGCCAGCAGCATCGGTCTCTCTCATGATACGCAGTATTTT.

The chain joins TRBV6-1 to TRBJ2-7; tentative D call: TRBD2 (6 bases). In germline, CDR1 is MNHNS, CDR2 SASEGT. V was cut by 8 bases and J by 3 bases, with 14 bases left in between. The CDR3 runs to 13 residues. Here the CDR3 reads CASCLGSNYEQYF. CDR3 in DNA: TGTGCCAGCTGCCTCGGGAGCAACTACGAGCAGTACTTC.

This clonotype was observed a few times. In nucleotides, the CDR3 is TGTGCCAGCTCCGTACAGGGAACTAGCACAGATACGCAGTATTTT. As protein: CASSVQGTSTDTQYF. J is TRBJ2-3 and V is TRBV18; a possible D gene is TRBD1 (6 bases). V was shortened by 6 bases and J by 0 bases, with 13 bases between the two germline ends. The CDR3 is made up of 15 amino acids. Germline V gives CDR1 KGHSH, CDR2 LQKENI.

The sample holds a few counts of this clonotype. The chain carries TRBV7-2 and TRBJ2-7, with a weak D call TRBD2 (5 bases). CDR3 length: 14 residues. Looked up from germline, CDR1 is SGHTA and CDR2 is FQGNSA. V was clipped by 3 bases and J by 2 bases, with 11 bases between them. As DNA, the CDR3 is TGTGCCAGCAGCTTTGCGGGTACTGCCTACGAGCAGTACTTC. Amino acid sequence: CASSFAGTAYEQYF.

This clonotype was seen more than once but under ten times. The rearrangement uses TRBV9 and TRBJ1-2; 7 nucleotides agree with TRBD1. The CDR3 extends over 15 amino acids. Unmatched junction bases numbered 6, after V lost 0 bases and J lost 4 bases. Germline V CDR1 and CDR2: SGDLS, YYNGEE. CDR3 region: CASSVGTGLSYGYTF. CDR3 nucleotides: TGTGCCAGCAGCGTAGGGACAGGCCTTTCCTATGGCTACACCTTC. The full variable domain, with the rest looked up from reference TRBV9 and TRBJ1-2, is DSGVTQTPKHLITATGQRVTLRCSPRSGDLSVYWYQQSLDQGLQFLIQYYNGEERAKGNILERFSAQQFPDLHSELNLSSLELGDSALYFCASSVGTGLSYGYTFGSGTRLTVV.

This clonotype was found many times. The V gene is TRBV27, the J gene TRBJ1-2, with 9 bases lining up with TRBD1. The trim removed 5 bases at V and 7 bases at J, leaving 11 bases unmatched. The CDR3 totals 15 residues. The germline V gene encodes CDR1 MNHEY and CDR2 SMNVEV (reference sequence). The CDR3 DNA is TGTGCCAGCAGTCCGAACCCCGGGACAGGGTCTGGCTACACCTTC. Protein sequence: CASSPNPGTGSGYTF.

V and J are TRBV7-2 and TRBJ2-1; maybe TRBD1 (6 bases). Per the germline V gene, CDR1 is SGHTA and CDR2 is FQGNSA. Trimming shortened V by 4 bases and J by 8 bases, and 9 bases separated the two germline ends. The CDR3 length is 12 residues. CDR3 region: CASSSDRYEQFF. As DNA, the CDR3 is TGTGCCAGCAGCTCCGACAGGTATGAGCAGTTCTTC.

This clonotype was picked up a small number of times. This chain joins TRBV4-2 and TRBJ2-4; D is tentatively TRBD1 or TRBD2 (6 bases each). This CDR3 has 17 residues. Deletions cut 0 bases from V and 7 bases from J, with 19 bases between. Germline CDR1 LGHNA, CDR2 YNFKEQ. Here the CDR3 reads CASSQDPGALTRNIQYF. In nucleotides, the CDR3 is TGTGCCAGCAGCCAAGATCCGGGGGCCCTTACACGGAACATTCAGTACTTC.

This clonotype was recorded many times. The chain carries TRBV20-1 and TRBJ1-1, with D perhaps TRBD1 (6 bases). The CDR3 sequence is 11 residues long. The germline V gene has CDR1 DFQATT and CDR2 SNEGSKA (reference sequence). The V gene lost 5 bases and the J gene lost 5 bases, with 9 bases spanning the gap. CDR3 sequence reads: CSAGGPTEAFF. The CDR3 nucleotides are TGCAGTGCTGGGGGCCCAACTGAAGCTTTCTTT.

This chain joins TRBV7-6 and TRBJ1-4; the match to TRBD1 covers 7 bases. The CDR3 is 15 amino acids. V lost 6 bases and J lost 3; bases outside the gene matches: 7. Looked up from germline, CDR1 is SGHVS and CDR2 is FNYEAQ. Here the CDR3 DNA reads TGTGCCAGCAGTCAATCGACAGGGCCTAATGAAAAACTGTTTTTT. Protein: CASSQSTGPNEKLFF.

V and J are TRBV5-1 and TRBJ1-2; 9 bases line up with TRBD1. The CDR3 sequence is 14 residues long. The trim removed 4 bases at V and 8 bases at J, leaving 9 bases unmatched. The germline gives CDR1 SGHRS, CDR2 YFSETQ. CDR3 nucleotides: TGCGCCAGCAGCCCTCTACAGGGGGCTGGAGGCTACACCTTC. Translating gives CASSPLQGAGGYTF.

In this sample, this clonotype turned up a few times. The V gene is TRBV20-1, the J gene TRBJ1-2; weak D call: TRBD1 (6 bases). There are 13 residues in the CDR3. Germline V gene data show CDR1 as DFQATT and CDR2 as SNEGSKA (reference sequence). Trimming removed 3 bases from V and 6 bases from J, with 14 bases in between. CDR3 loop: CSASRTRGDGYTF. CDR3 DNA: TGCAGTGCTAGCCGGACAAGGGGGGATGGCTACACCTTC.

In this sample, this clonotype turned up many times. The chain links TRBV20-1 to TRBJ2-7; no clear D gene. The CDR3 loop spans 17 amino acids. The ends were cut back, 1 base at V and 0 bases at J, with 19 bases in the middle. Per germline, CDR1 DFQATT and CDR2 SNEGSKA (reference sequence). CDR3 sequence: CSARVLLPGSPSYEQYF. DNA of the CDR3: TGCAGTGCTAGAGTTTTATTGCCAGGATCGCCCTCCTACGAGCAGTACTTC.

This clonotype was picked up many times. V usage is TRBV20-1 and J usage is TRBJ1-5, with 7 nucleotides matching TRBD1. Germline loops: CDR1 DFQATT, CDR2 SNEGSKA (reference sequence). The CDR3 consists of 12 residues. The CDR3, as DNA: TGCAGCGGGACAGTGAGCAATCAGCCCCAGCATTTT. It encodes CSGTVSNQPQHF.